The 14 T cell receptor beta chains below were found in one sample sequenced in a study of T cell responses to AZD1222 COVID-19 vaccine. Here immunoSEQ multiplex PCR was the method, and the copy in TCRdb shows in-frame clones only, minus some. The sample yields around 150,000 clones, around 87% seen once. Source: peripheral blood, taken 28 days after the second AZD1222 dose. These receptor sequences come from an adult who received the AZD1222 COVID-19 vaccine.

V usage is TRBV2 and J usage is TRBJ1-5; no firm D call. Germline V gene data show CDR1 as SNHLY and CDR2 as FYNNEI. The CDR3 is 16 amino acids. Trimming took 0 bases from V and 0 from J, leaving 9 bases between them. The CDR3 DNA reads TGTGCCAGCAGTGAAGCAGGGTTACCTAGCAATCAGCCCCAGCATTTT. As protein: CASSEAGLPSNQPQHF.

This clone was observed a single time. The genes are TRBV21-1 and TRBJ1-2. TRBV21-1 represents a pseudogene. This CDR3 has 18 amino acids. CDR3 sequence: CASSHRKGPYIRTYGYTF. DNA for the CDR3: TGTGCCAGCAGCCATCGGAAGGGCCCTTATATACGTACCTATGGCTACACCTTC.

The rearrangement links TRBV3-1 (or the pseudogene TRBV3-2) to TRBJ1-1; D is possibly TRBD1 (5 bases). V was pared by 4 bases and J by 10 bases, with 16 bases between. The V gene's germline CDR1 is LGHDT and CDR2 YNNKEL (reference sequence). The CDR3 consists of 13 residues. CDR3 nucleotides: TGTGCCAGCAGCCGAAAGGGAGGGACGGGAGCTTTCTTT. Translated: CASSRKGGTGAFF.

The chain combines TRBV15 with TRBJ1-2, with 7 bases lining up with TRBD1. CDR1 and CDR2 (germline): LNHNV, YYDKDF (reference sequence). Trimming took 8 bases from V and 8 from J; bases not matched to a gene: 11. The CDR3 contains 13 residues. CDR3 coding DNA: TGTGCCACCTCCCAGGGGGAGCCTCAAGGCTACACCTTC. This gives the protein CATSQGEPQGYTF.

The chain combines TRBV7-9 with TRBJ1-5; D not certain. Trimming pared 4 bases from V and 6 bases from J, leaving 13 bases between. The CDR3 has 14 amino acids. Germline values: CDR1 SEHNR, CDR2 FQNEAQ (reference sequence). The CDR3 DNA follows: TGTGCCAGCAGCTCCATATATATGGGTCAGCCCCAGCATTTT. It yields the protein CASSSIYMGQPQHF.

The rearrangement links TRBV11-2 to TRBJ1-1, with D hard to call. This CDR3 is 15 amino acids long. V was pared by 1 base and J by 4 bases, with 13 bases between. Germline V gene lookup returns CDR1 SGHAT and CDR2 FQNNGV. CDR3 DNA sequence: TGTGCCAGCAGCTTAGGCGAGGGTCGGAGCACTGAAGCTTTCTTT. Its protein product is CASSLGEGRSTEAFF.

The V and J genes are TRBV30 and TRBJ2-7; D call uncertain. There are 14 residues in the CDR3. Germline values: CDR1 GTSNPN, CDR2 SVGIG (reference sequence). V dropped 3 bases and J dropped 2 bases, with 14 bases sitting between them. The CDR3: CAWSTRSGPYEQYF. In DNA, the CDR3 is TGTGCCTGGAGCACACGATCGGGCCCCTACGAGCAGTACTTC.

The chain couples TRBV5-1 to TRBJ1-1, with D hard to call. The CDR3 is 14 amino acids. Trimming removed 1 base at V and 2 bases at J, with 9 bases between. Per germline, CDR1 SGHRS and CDR2 YFSETQ. The CDR3: CASSLTVVNTEAFF. As DNA, the CDR3 is TGCGCCAGCAGCTTGACAGTTGTTAACACTGAAGCTTTCTTT.

V gene TRBV18 combines with J gene TRBJ1-1; a weak D match, TRBD1 (6 bases). V dropped 2 bases and J dropped 9 bases, with 10 bases sitting between them. The germline gives CDR1 KGHSH, CDR2 LQKENI. CDR3 length: 12 residues. CDR3 nucleotides: TGTGCCAGCTCACCATCGGACAGCCAAGCTTTCTTT. Protein: CASSPSDSQAFF.

CDR3 coding DNA: TGTGCCAGAAGCCCATTACCTAGGAGGGGCTACACCTTC. Its protein is CARSPLPRRGYTF. V is TRBV5-3 and J is TRBJ1-2; D uncertain. TRBV5-3 is sorted into the ORF group, with uncertain function. The CDR3 spans 13 residues. V lost 4 bases to trimming and J lost 8 bases, with 15 bases between them.

CDR3 nucleotide sequence: TGTGCCAGCAGCCAAGATCAGTTGGGAGAGACCCAGTACTTC. Encoded protein: CASSQDQLGETQYF. This rearrangement joins TRBV4-2 to TRBJ2-5, with D unclear. CDR1 and CDR2 from the germline V gene are LGHNA and YNFKEQ. The germline V and J ends were trimmed by 0 bases and 4 bases, with 9 bases remaining between them. The CDR3 sequence is 14 residues long.

This clone was seen a few times. The rearrangement uses TRBV29-1 and TRBJ2-3; 11 positions match TRBD1. Looked up from germline, CDR1 is SQVTM and CDR2 is ANQGSEA. This CDR3 has 13 residues. Losses at the gene ends were 3 bases for V and 5 bases for J; bases not matched to a gene: 1. In nucleotides, the CDR3 is TGCAGCGTTGAGGACAGGGGGCAAGATACGCAGTATTTT. This codes for CSVEDRGQDTQYF.

V is TRBV4-2 and J is TRBJ1-1, with 8 bases fitting TRBD1. V shed 4 bases and J 5 bases; nucleotides not matched to a gene: 6. The V gene's germline CDR1 is LGHNA and CDR2 YNFKEQ. The CDR3 covers 14 residues. CDR3 region: CASSLRQGRTEAFF. The CDR3 DNA reads TGTGCCAGCAGCCTTCGACAGGGGAGGACTGAAGCTTTCTTT.

The chain is built from TRBV7-8 and TRBJ2-3; the D gene is possibly TRBD2 (5 bases). Trimming cost V 0 bases and J 7 bases, with 8 bases left between them. The germline CDR1 and CDR2 sequences are SGHVS and FQNEAQ. This CDR3 is built from 13 residues. This CDR3 is CASSLADSHTQYF. The CDR3 DNA is TGTGCCAGCAGCTTAGCGGACTCCCATACGCAGTATTTT.